Following are 10 T cell receptor beta chains from one sample sequenced in a study of shared clonotypes between healthy human individuals. Assay used: immunoSEQ multiplex PCR; TCRdb lists only in-frame clones, some missing. The sample includes approximately 2.3 million clones, approximately 95% of them seen just once. Sequencing was performed on naive CD4+ T cells from PBMCs. Subset of the sample: CD45RA+ positively selected. The receptors derive from a man between 18 and 29 years old in good health. Some clones in this sample may be carry-over from other donors' samples.

The V gene is TRBV28, the J gene TRBJ2-5, with D maybe TRBD2 (6 bases). V shed 1 base and J shed 4 bases, with 13 bases lying between them. Germline V lookup: CDR1 MDHEN, CDR2 SYDVKM. The CDR3 is made up of 15 amino acids. The CDR3 nucleotides read TGTGCCAGCAGTTTATTCCCTGGAGGGATAGAGACCCAGTACTTC. This translates into CASSLFPGGIETQYF.

The chain carries TRBV27 and TRBJ1-1; D is unresolved. V lost 5 bases and J lost 4, with 11 bases in between. This CDR3 has 13 residues. Germline CDR1 reads MNHEY; CDR2 reads SMNVEV (reference sequence). CDR3 DNA: TGTGCCAGCAGTCTAGCCCTGGGCACTGAAGCTTTCTTT. Amino acids: CASSLALGTEAFF.

Note on this clone: The same CDR3 can be traced to other DNA sequences in this sample. The chain combines TRBV30 with TRBJ2-1; 9 nucleotides agree with TRBD2. CDR1 and CDR2 from the germline V gene are GTSNPN and SVGIG (reference sequence). There are 15 residues in the CDR3. The V segment lost 0 bases and the J segment 7 bases; nucleotides outside the gene matches: 7. The CDR3 region has the DNA TGTGCCTGGAGTGTAGGGTTAGCGGGAGCGAATGAGCAGTTCTTC. This gives the protein CAWSVGLAGANEQFF.

The chain combines TRBV28 with TRBJ2-7; D is perhaps TRBD2 (6 bases). The germline V and J ends were trimmed by 4 bases and 5 bases, with 18 bases remaining between them. The CDR3 is 15 residues long. Germline assignment: CDR1 MDHEN and CDR2 SYDVKM. The CDR3 sequence is CASSYRGRGRDEQYF. The CDR3 DNA reads TGTGCCAGCAGTTATCGTGGGCGGGGCCGGGACGAGCAGTACTTC.

The CDR3 loop is CASRRQGAAGYEQYF. The CDR3, as DNA: TGTGCCAGCAGGCGCCAGGGGGCAGCGGGCTACGAGCAGTACTTC. The chain combines TRBV7-9 with TRBJ2-7, with 8 positions matching TRBD1. This CDR3 comprises 15 residues. Trimming removed 6 bases from V and 3 bases from J; junction bases left unmatched: 10. The germline CDR1 and CDR2 sequences are SEHNR and FQNEAQ (reference sequence).

The V gene is TRBV7-9, the J gene TRBJ2-5; 8 positions match TRBD1. In germline, CDR1 is SEHNR, CDR2 FQNEAQ (reference sequence). The CDR3 is made up of 18 amino acids. V gave up 5 bases and J gave up 0 bases; unmatched junction bases: 14. The CDR3 sequence: CASSPDRGLRSYQETQYF. DNA of the CDR3: TGTGCCAGCAGCCCCGACAGGGGTCTAAGATCTTACCAAGAGACCCAGTACTTC.

The J gene is TRBJ1-3, the V gene TRBV28, with 7 bases aligning to TRBD1. The germline V gene encodes CDR1 MDHEN and CDR2 SYDVKM. V dropped 4 bases and J dropped 0; count of bases not matched to a gene: 9. CDR3 length: 17 residues. The CDR3 DNA reads TGTGCCAGCAGTTATAACAGGGGCGAAAGCTCTGGAAACACCATATATTTT. Its protein is CASSYNRGESSGNTIYF.

The chain uses TRBV7-9 and TRBJ1-3; no clear D gene. This CDR3 has 13 residues. Germline CDR1 SEHNR, CDR2 FQNEAQ (reference sequence). Trimming shortened V by 4 bases and J by 0 bases, and 4 bases separated the two germline ends. CDR3 in DNA: TGTGCCAGCAGCTCCGGCTCTGGAAACACCATATATTTT. It translates to CASSSGSGNTIYF.

The gene calls are TRBV6-1 and TRBJ2-1, with 9 bases aligning to TRBD1. V dropped 3 bases and J dropped 8; count of bases not matched to a gene: 8. Germline V lookup: CDR1 MNHNS, CDR2 SASEGT. This CDR3 has 15 amino acids. CDR3 in DNA: TGTGCCAGCAGTGATCCGGGACAGGGATGGTATGAGCAGTTCTTC. It is translated as CASSDPGQGWYEQFF.

A single count supports this clone. The chain carries TRBV19 and TRBJ2-5; no clear D. The germline gives CDR1 LNHDA, CDR2 SQIVND (reference sequence). V lost 4 bases and J 3 bases, leaving 6 bases between the germline ends. This CDR3 has 12 amino acids. The chain's CDR3 is CASSRAKETQYF. DNA of the CDR3: TGTGCCAGTAGTAGGGCTAAAGAGACCCAGTACTTC.